This is a list of T cell receptor beta chains from one sample in a study of response to subunit inactivated influenza vaccine. MiXCR, run by TCRdb on the RT-PCR reads, gives a single entry per CDR3 protein. The profile covers about 190,000 distinct CDR3 sequences, with 13% to 15% appearing a single time and roughly 24% taken by the ten largest. The sample was CD8+ T cells sorted from PBMCs, taken 4 to 6 days after vaccination. The receptors were gathered from a man aged 45-60 years who received an inactivated influenza vaccine. Each CDR3 is given with its conserved first and last residue.

J gene | V gene | CDR3 protein
TRBJ2-2 | TRBV12-3/TRBV12-4 | CASSFRRNTGELFF
TRBJ2-5 | TRBV6-2/TRBV6-3 | CASSYSEDRGRFGETQYF
TRBJ2-2 | TRBV5-1 | CASSLDARTGELFF
TRBJ2-3 | TRBV11-2 | CASTARLAGVVSGTDTQYF
TRBJ2-4 | TRBV7-9 | CATTREGPNIQYF
TRBJ2-5 | TRBV5-1 | CASSLDYQETQYF
TRBJ2-7 | TRBV10-3 | CAIGDGGEQYF
TRBJ2-3 | TRBV6-5 | CASSYSPAGGQDTQYF
TRBJ2-1 | TRBV10-3 | CAISEDRTSYNEQFF
TRBJ2-1 | TRBV4-3 | CASSHRWTGGGEQFF
TRBJ2-5 | TRBV5-1 | CASMGLAISGGETQYF
TRBJ2-2 | TRBV12-3/TRBV12-4 | CASSTTSGARTGELFF
TRBJ2-1 | TRBV3-1 | CASSQDSHSSYNEQFF
TRBJ2-7 | TRBV4-1 | CASSQVGTDTFSYEQYF
TRBJ2-3 | TRBV7-2 | CASSTSGYPQTDTQYF
TRBJ1-5 | TRBV20-1 | CSAEDRASIMDQPQHF
TRBJ1-5 | TRBV4-3 | CASSQDAGANSNQPQHF
TRBJ2-5 | TRBV3-1 | CASSQVAGAFLGQETQYF
TRBJ2-7 | TRBV2 | CASSQTSAGGGEQYF
TRBJ2-1 | TRBV4-1 | CASSQLLNEQFF
TRBJ2-5 | TRBV7-6 | CASSLVPYQETQYF
TRBJ1-2 | TRBV6-1 | CASKGYRDHGYTF
TRBJ2-3 | TRBV18 | CASSPPDHPDTQYF
TRBJ2-3 | TRBV9 | CASSVAGTGTDTQYF
TRBJ2-1 | TRBV20-1 | CSARDFTSAYSYNEQFF
TRBJ2-7 | TRBV5-1 | CASSLVGQTYEQYF
TRBJ2-1 | TRBV7-9 | CASSPVVAPNEQFF
TRBJ1-2 | TRBV7-9 | CASSLADGYTF
TRBJ1-6 | TRBV27 | CASSRSGQGNSPLHF
TRBJ2-1 | TRBV7-2 | CASSFIQGAVNNEQFF
TRBJ1-1 | TRBV6-2/TRBV6-3 | CASSYRTATEAFF
TRBJ1-6 | TRBV6-5 | CASSYEGRVSSPLHF
TRBJ2-7 | TRBV9 | CASSVDGSYEQYF
TRBJ1-5 | TRBV4-1 | CASSQQPRQGGSYQPQHF
TRBJ1-1 | TRBV7-2 | CASSLYERTNTEAFF
TRBJ2-1 | TRBV14 | CASSQDRTSIGNEQFF
TRBJ2-1 | TRBV27 | CASSQPGGSYSYNEQFF
TRBJ2-4 | TRBV7-8 | CASSLDVGLAKNIQYF
TRBJ1-2 | TRBV9 | CASSTGTGVNYGYTF
TRBJ2-2 | TRBV4-3 | CASSPGLENTGELFF
TRBJ1-5 | TRBV7-9 | CATGQGENQPQHF
TRBJ2-7 | TRBV4-3 | CASSQEGGFPYEQYF
TRBJ2-7 | TRBV9 | CASSPRTGERVYEQYF
TRBJ2-1 | TRBV9 | CASRGLAGGPQEQFF
TRBJ2-5 | TRBV5-1 | CASSLGDKYQETQYF
TRBJ2-3 | TRBV14 | CASSHPGLAGGLDTQYF
TRBJ2-3 | TRBV7-2 | CASSLAAGGPDTQYF
TRBJ2-6 | TRBV12-3/TRBV12-4 | CASSLEGGARPFSSGANVLTF
TRBJ2-3 | TRBV2 | CASSEEGGTADTQYF
TRBJ2-5 | TRBV11-2 | CASSLGSGTSGRGWRETQYF
TRBJ2-1 | TRBV7-2 | CASSSVAGSYNEQFF
TRBJ2-1 | TRBV4-3 | CASSQDGAQSLTHNEQFF
TRBJ1-4 | TRBV7-2 | CASSLNWGGGGKLFF